Detailed here is one T cell receptor beta chain. The antigen it binds to is not known. Per-nucleotide qualities are absent, and no much larger clonotype sits a single base away. In the prospective study, participants were roughly 18 to 95 years old, resided in about 25 geographic areas of the United States, and were enrolled through a virtual design. In the prospective study, cohorts were assigned on the basis of participant-reported clinical history obtained from a screening survey and a study questionnaire. Each participant in the prospective study had whole blood, serum and a nasopharyngeal or oropharyngeal swab collected by mobile phlebotomists. Additional blood draws and questionnaires over an approximately two-month period could optionally be provided by prospective study participants. Before DNA extraction, blood samples from the prospective study were shipped at room temperature or frozen.

The immunoSEQ Assay, a bias-controlled multiplex PCR, was used to amplify TCRbeta CDR3 regions from genomic DNA. The original methods were these. The number of nucleated cells in each sample was estimated from the amplification of reference gene primers within the assay. To quantify the absolute abundance of each unique TCRbeta CDR3 rearrangement, sequence reads were collapsed and filtered. For each sample, productive Simpson clonality was calculated by taking the square root of Simpson's diversity index across productive rearrangements. In TCRdb, the immuneACCESS table is reduced to in-frame sequences with V and J assigned. These tables do not hold every clone; where another copy was compared, an unresolved V gene accounts for under half, and the others remain unexplained. D and trimming come from the DNA, and the V and J calls and clone size come from that table. Within this sample are some 140,000 clones, with 84% of them counted one time only. The ten largest clones capture under 7% of the sample.

The germline V gene (reference sequence) provides CDR1 MNHEY and CDR2 SMNVEV. The CDR3 goes from the cysteine to the phenylalanine over 12 residues. CDR3 DNA is the only sequence kept; it has 36 bases, read in frame from the first base. V sheds 1 base and J sheds 8 bases, leaving 5 bases between their ends. The data originate from a study of blood T cell repertoires in COVID-19 (TCRdb year 2020). Study-wide context: The collaborator samples originated in the United States, Italy and Spain and spanned the acute and convalescent phases of COVID-19. The material from the prospective study consisted of cDNA or gDNA derived from T cells, B-cell-depleted T cells, or PBMCs. The dataset comprised deeply sampled blood TCRbeta repertoires from subjects exposed to, actively infected with, or recovered from COVID-19. The repertoires were made available in a free public database intended to serve as a resource for research on the immune response to SARS-CoV-2. Samples came from the ongoing ImmuneRACE study (first 160 participants) plus 1,254 subjects from 6 global collaborators. Sample metadata almost always included a de-identified subject ID, COVID-19 status, age in years and sex. Where available, HLA class I and class II types were obtained from metadata supplied by the sample provider rather than from assay-based typing.

General study outcomes and caveats: How much clinical and demographic metadata was included differed by source and by participant, and the metadata was provided uncurated.

The clonotype was recovered from a man aged 35 to 55 with acute COVID-19. The V and J segments used are TRBV27 and TRBJ2-2; the D gene cannot be named for sure. The specimen was PBMCs or T cells enriched from blood (not recorded which). CDR3 reads: CASSLLAGELFF. DNA sequence: TGTGCCAGCAGTTTATTGGCTGGGGAGCTGTTTTTT.